One sample yielded the 20 T cell receptor beta chains listed below, sequenced in a study of blood T cell repertoires in COVID-19. Assay: immunoSEQ multiplex PCR; the TCRdb copy retains only in-frame clones and omits some. Here the sample spans about 340,000 clones, more than 85% being singletons. The sample taken for sequencing was PBMCs or T cells enriched from blood (not recorded which). The receptors come from a woman in her 30s who had recovered from COVID-19.

This clone turned up a few times. This sequence joins TRBV7-2 and TRBJ2-1; maybe TRBD1 (5 bases). The CDR3 is made up of 13 amino acids. Trimming shortened V by 5 bases and J by 5 bases, and 10 bases separated the two germline ends. The germline gives CDR1 SGHTA, CDR2 FQGNSA. CDR3 in amino acids: CASSTDSDNEQFF. In nucleotides, the CDR3 is TGTGCCAGCAGCACCGACAGTGACAATGAGCAGTTCTTC. Looking up the rest from reference TRBV7-2 and TRBJ2-1 gives the full variable domain: GAGVSQSPSNKVTEKGKDVELRCDPISGHTALYWYRQSLGQGLEFLIYFQGNSAPDKSGLPSDRFSAERTGGSVSTLTIQRTQQEDSAVYLCASSTDSDNEQFFGPGTRLTVL.

This rearrangement joins TRBV5-4 to TRBJ1-6, with TRBD1 identical over 8 bases. The CDR3 is 17 residues long. Per the germline V gene, CDR1 is SGHNT and CDR2 is YYREEE (reference sequence). Losses at the gene ends were 4 bases for V and 0 bases for J; bases not matched to a gene: 6. The CDR3 bases are TGTGCCAGCAGCAGGGGACAGGCGAGCTCCTATAATTCACCCCTCCACTTT. Its protein is CASSRGQASSYNSPLHF.

The chain couples TRBV14 to TRBJ2-5; TRBD2 matches 8 bases. The J segment lost 4 bases and the V segment lost 0 bases, leaving 10 bases of the junction unmatched. The germline gives CDR1 SGHDN, CDR2 FVKESK. The CDR3 consists of 17 residues. For the CDR3, the DNA is TGTGCCAGCAGCCAAGAAAGAGCGGGAGTAAGGGCAGAGACCCAGTACTTC. This gives the protein CASSQERAGVRAETQYF.

The rearrangement joins TRBV19 to TRBJ2-2; 7 bases are a match to TRBD2. This CDR3 comprises 16 residues. Trimming cost V 5 bases and J 4 bases; bases outside gene matches: 10. Per germline, CDR1 LNHDA and CDR2 SQIVND (reference sequence). The CDR3 DNA follows: TGTGCCAGTAGTGGCCCCTCGGGAGGCCTCACCGGGGAGCTGTTTTTT. Its translation is CASSGPSGGLTGELFF. The full variable domain, with the rest looked up from reference TRBV19 and TRBJ2-2, is DGGITQSPKYLFRKEGQNVTLSCEQNLNHDAMYWYRQDPGQGLRLIYYSQIVNDFQKGDIAEGYSVSREKKESFPLTVTSAQKNPTAFYLCASSGPSGGLTGELFFGEGSRLTVL.

Written as DNA, the CDR3 is TGCAGTGCTAGACAGGGGAACATTCAGTACTTC. Translating it yields CSARQGNIQYF. The rearrangement links TRBV20-1 to TRBJ2-4; tentative D call: TRBD1 (6 bases). Per germline, CDR1 DFQATT and CDR2 SNEGSKA (reference sequence). V lost 2 bases to trimming and J lost 7 bases, with 6 bases between them. CDR3 size: 11 residues.

The chain carries TRBV10-3 and TRBJ2-1, with 8 nucleotides matching TRBD1. V shed 2 bases and J 8 bases; nucleotides not matched to a gene: 8. This CDR3 is 15 amino acids long. CDR1 is ENHRY, CDR2 SYGVKD, per germline. CDR3 region: CAISEPRTGFDEQFF. CDR3 in DNA: TGTGCCATCAGTGAGCCCAGGACAGGGTTCGATGAGCAGTTCTTC.

The chain employs TRBV6-1 and TRBJ2-5, with D perhaps TRBD1 (6 bases). The germline V gene encodes CDR1 MNHNS and CDR2 SASEGT. The CDR3 extends over 15 amino acids. The ends were cut back, 3 bases at V and 5 bases at J, with 16 bases in the middle. The CDR3 here is CASSEPGTMEETQYF. CDR3 DNA: TGTGCCAGCAGTGAGCCCGGGACAATGGAGGAGACCCAGTACTTC.

The table lists this clone with a few counts. This chain connects TRBV2 to TRBJ1-6, with D hard to call. The CDR3 is 14 amino acids. Germline CDR1 SNHLY, CDR2 FYNNEI. Deletions cut 5 bases from V and 4 bases from J, with 9 bases between. As DNA, the CDR3 is TGTGCCAGCAGTATGGAGGGTTATAATTCACCCCTCCACTTT. Protein: CASSMEGYNSPLHF.

V is TRBV6-5 and J is TRBJ1-1; TRBD1 is a possible D gene (5 bases). The CDR3 runs to 13 residues. CDR1 and CDR2 (germline): MNHEY, SVGAGI. Trimming shortened V by 6 bases and J by 11 bases, and 19 bases separated the two germline ends. The CDR3 reads CASSPDGHPRAFF. In DNA form, the CDR3 reads TGTGCCAGCAGCCCGGACGGACACCCTCGGGCTTTCTTT.

This clone was seen just once. V usage is TRBV11-3 and J usage is TRBJ2-1, with TRBD1 matching 8 bases. Germline V CDR1 and CDR2: SGHNT, YENEEA. The CDR3 spans 15 residues. V lost 6 bases to trimming and J lost 8 bases; unmatched junction nucleotides: 12. In nucleotides, the CDR3 is TGTGCCAGCAGAAACTCAGGGGGCTTTTTCGATGAGCAGTTCTTC. Protein sequence: CASRNSGGFFDEQFF. The complete variable domain, with remaining parts taken from reference TRBV11-3 and TRBJ2-1, reads EAGVVQSPRYKIIEKKQPVAFWCNPISGHNTLYWYLQNLGQGPELLIRYENEEAVDDSQLPKDRFSAERLKGVDSTLKIQPAELGDSAVYLCASRNSGGFFDEQFFGPGTRLTVL.

This clone was detected only a few times. This rearrangement joins TRBV28 to TRBJ2-7, with 8 bases fitting TRBD2. This CDR3 is built from 16 residues. CDR1 MDHEN and CDR2 SYDVKM come from the germline V gene. V lost 5 bases to trimming and J lost 1 base; unmatched junction nucleotides: 10. The CDR3 loop reads CASSPAGGLGSYEQYF. In DNA, the CDR3 is TGTGCCAGCAGTCCCGCGGGGGGTCTCGGTTCCTACGAGCAGTACTTC.

V is TRBV6-5 and J is TRBJ1-2; maybe TRBD1 (6 bases). V was cut by 10 bases and J by 0 bases, with 15 bases left in between. CDR1 MNHEY and CDR2 SVGAGI come from the germline V gene. The CDR3 spans 14 residues. CDR3 sequence: CATKTGLANYGYTF. In DNA, the CDR3 is TGTGCCACCAAAACAGGGCTGGCTAACTATGGCTACACCTTC.

The chain carries TRBV9 and TRBJ2-1; 9 bases align to TRBD2. The junction had 8 bases not matched to a gene; V was cut back by 4 bases and J by 0 bases. Per germline, CDR1 SGDLS and CDR2 YYNGEE. CDR3 length equals 17 residues. Written as DNA, the CDR3 is TGTGCCAGCAGCCTTACTAGCGGGCCTAGCTCCTACAATGAGCAGTTCTTC. It yields the protein CASSLTSGPSSYNEQFF. Variable domain in full (rest from reference TRBV9 and TRBJ2-1): DSGVTQTPKHLITATGQRVTLRCSPRSGDLSVYWYQQSLDQGLQFLIQYYNGEERAKGNILERFSAQQFPDLHSELNLSSLELGDSALYFCASSLTSGPSSYNEQFFGPGTRLTVL.

The CDR3 sequence is CASPTGLAGEQGEQFF. The DNA of the CDR3 is TGTGCCAGCCCGACGGGGCTAGCGGGAGAACAAGGAGAGCAGTTCTTC. This chain joins TRBV28 and TRBJ2-1, with TRBD2 matching 10 bases. The V segment lost 8 bases and the J segment 10 bases; nucleotides outside the gene matches: 17. Per the germline V gene, CDR1 is MDHEN and CDR2 is SYDVKM. The CDR3 sequence is 16 residues long.

The chain recombines TRBV5-1 with TRBJ1-2; the match to TRBD1 covers 7 bases. The CDR3 is made up of 13 amino acids. The germline gives CDR1 SGHRS, CDR2 YFSETQ. V lost 4 bases, J lost 4 bases, and 4 bases stayed unmatched. The CDR3 region has the DNA TGCGCCAGCAGCAGAGGGGGCGGCTATGGCTACACCTTC. It yields the protein CASSRGGGYGYTF.

The rearrangement uses TRBV19 and TRBJ2-7; TRBD2 agrees at 11 bases. Losses at the gene ends were 5 bases for V and 2 bases for J; bases not matched to a gene: 8. CDR3 length: 16 amino acids. The germline V gene has CDR1 LNHDA and CDR2 SQIVND (reference sequence). The chain's CDR3 is CASSPKGTSGAYEQYF. In nucleotides, the CDR3 is TGTGCCAGTAGTCCGAAAGGGACTAGCGGTGCCTACGAGCAGTACTTC.

V and J are TRBV18 and TRBJ2-7, with D possibly matching TRBD1 (6 bases). Germline loops: CDR1 KGHSH, CDR2 LQKENI. The CDR3 is made up of 14 amino acids. V lost 2 bases, J lost 0 bases, and 8 bases lay in between. DNA for the CDR3: TGTGCCAGCTCACCAGGGGGCTCCTCCTACGAGCAGTACTTC. Protein sequence: CASSPGGSSYEQYF.

The J gene is TRBJ2-7, the V gene TRBV2; weak D call: TRBD2 (6 bases). This CDR3 is built from 14 residues. Deletions cut 6 bases from V and 6 bases from J, with 18 bases between. The V gene's germline CDR1 is SNHLY and CDR2 FYNNEI. CDR3 sequence: CASSAGRRVLEQYF. CDR3 in DNA: TGTGCCAGCAGCGCGGGACGTAGGGTTCTCGAGCAGTACTTC.

The V gene is TRBV5-6, the J gene TRBJ1-2, with D possibly being TRBD1 (5 bases). The germline CDR1 and CDR2 sequences are SGHDT and YYEEEE. This CDR3 spans 12 amino acids. Trimming took 3 bases from V and 6 from J, leaving 9 bases between them. CDR3 amino acids: CASSSLGHGYTF. The CDR3 bases are TGTGCCAGCAGCTCTCTGGGGCATGGCTACACCTTC.

V is TRBV28 and J is TRBJ2-2; tentatively, D is TRBD2 (5 bases). V lost 10 bases and J 0 bases, leaving 9 bases between the germline ends. The CDR3 sequence is 13 residues long. From germline, CDR1 is MDHEN and CDR2 SYDVKM. This chain's CDR3 is CAIEGANTGELFF. In DNA, the CDR3 is TGTGCCATCGAGGGAGCGAACACCGGGGAGCTGTTTTTT.